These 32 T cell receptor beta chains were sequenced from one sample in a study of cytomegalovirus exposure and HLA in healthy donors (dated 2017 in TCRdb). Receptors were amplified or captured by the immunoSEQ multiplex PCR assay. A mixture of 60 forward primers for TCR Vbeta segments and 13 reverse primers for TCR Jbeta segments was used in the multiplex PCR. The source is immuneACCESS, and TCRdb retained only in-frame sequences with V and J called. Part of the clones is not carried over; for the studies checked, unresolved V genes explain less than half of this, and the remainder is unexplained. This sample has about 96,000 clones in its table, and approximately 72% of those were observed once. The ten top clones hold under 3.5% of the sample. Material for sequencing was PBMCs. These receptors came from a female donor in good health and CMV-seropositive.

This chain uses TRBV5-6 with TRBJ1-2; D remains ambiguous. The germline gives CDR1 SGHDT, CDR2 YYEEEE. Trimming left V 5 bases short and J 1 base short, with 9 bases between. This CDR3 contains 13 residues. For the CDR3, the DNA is TGTGCCAGCAGAGACACGCTTAACTATGGCTACACCTTC. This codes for CASRDTLNYGYTF.

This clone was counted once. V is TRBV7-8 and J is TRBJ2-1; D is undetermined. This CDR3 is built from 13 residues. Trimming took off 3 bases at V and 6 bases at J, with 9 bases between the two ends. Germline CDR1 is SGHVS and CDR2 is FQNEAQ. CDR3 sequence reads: CASSLSRVNEQFF. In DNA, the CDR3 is TGTGCCAGCAGCTTGAGTCGAGTCAATGAGCAGTTCTTC.

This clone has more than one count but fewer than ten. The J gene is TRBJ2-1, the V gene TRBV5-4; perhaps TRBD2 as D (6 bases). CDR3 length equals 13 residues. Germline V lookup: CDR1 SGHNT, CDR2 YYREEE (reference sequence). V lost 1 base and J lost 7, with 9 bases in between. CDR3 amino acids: CASSLSGGNEQFF. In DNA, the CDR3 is TGTGCCAGCAGCTTGTCTGGAGGGAATGAGCAGTTCTTC.

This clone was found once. The CDR3 spells CASRRTDEISEAFF. For the CDR3, the DNA is TGCGCCAGCAGACGGACAGACGAGATCTCTGAAGCTTTCTTT. The V and J genes are TRBV5-1 and TRBJ1-1, with D maybe TRBD1 (6 bases). The CDR3 extends over 14 amino acids. Trimming cost V 5 bases and J 6 bases, with 17 bases left between them. CDR1 and CDR2 (germline): SGHRS, YFSETQ.

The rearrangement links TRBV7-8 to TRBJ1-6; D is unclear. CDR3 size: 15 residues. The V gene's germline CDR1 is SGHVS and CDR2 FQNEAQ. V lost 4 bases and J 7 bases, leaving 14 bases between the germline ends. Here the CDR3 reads CASSYGRVTNSPLHF. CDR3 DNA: TGTGCCAGCAGCTACGGGAGAGTGACAAATTCACCCCTCCACTTT.

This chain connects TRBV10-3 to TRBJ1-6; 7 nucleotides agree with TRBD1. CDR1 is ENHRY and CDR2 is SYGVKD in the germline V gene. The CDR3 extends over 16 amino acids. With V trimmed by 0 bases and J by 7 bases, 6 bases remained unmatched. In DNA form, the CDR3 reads TGTGCCATCAGTGAGTCGACTCGAGGGGGCAATTCACCCCTCCACTTT. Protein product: CAISESTRGGNSPLHF.

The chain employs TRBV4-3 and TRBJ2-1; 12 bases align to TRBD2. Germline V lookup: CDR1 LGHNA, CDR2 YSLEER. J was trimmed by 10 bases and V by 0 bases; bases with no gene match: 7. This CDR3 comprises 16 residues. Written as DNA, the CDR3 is TGCGCCAGCAGCCAAGATTTTCCCACTAGCGGGAGGGAGCAGTTCTTC. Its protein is CASSQDFPTSGREQFF.

CDR3 DNA sequence: TGTGCCAGCAGCCAGGGGCAGGTTAGCAATCAGCCCCAGCATTTT. Translation: CASSQGQVSNQPQHF. The J gene is TRBJ1-5, the V gene TRBV6-1, with D possibly being TRBD1 (6 bases). Per germline, CDR1 MNHNS and CDR2 SASEGT. The V and J ends lost 6 bases and 0 bases respectively, with 12 bases between them. This CDR3 comprises 15 residues.

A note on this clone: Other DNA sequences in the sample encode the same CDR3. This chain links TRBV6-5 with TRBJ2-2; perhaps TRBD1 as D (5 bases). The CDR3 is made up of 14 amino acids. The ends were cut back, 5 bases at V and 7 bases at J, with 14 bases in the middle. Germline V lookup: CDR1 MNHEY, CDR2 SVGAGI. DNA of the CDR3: TGTGCCAGCAGTACTACAGGTCTGGTCGGGGAGCTGTTTTTT. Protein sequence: CASSTTGLVGELFF.

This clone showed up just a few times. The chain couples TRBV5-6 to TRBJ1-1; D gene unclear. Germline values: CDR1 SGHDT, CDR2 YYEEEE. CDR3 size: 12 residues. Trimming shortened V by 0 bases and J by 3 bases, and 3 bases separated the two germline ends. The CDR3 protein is CASSLAYTEAFF. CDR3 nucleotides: TGTGCCAGCAGCTTGGCTTACACTGAAGCTTTCTTT.

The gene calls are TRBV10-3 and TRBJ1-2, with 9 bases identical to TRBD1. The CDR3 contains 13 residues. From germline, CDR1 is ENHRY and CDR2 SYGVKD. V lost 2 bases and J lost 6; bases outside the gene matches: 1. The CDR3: CAISERQGDGYTF. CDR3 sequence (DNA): TGTGCCATCAGTGAGAGACAGGGGGATGGCTACACCTTC.

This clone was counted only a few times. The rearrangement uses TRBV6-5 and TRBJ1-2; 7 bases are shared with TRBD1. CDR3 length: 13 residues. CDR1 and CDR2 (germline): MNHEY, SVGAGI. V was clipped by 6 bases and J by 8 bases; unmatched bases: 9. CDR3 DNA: TGTGCCAGCAGCCAGGGGGGATGGCAAGGCTACACCTTC. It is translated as CASSQGGWQGYTF.

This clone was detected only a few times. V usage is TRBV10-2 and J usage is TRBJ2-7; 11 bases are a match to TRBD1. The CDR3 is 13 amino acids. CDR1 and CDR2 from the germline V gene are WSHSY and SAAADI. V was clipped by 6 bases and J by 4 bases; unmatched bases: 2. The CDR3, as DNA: TGCGCCAGCAGGGACAGGGGGCCGTACGAGCAGTACTTC. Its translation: CASRDRGPYEQYF.

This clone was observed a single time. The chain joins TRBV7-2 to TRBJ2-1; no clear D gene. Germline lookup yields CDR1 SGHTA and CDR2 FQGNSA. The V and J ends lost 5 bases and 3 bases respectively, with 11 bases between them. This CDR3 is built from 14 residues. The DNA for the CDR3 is TGTGCCAGCAGCCCTCGGTGGAGCTACAATGAGCAGTTCTTC. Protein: CASSPRWSYNEQFF.

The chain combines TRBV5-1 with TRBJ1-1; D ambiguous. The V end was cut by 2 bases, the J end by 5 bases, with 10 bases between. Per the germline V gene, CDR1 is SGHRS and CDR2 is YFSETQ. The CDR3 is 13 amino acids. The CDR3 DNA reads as TGCGCCAGCAGCTTACAAGGAGGTACTGAAGCTTTCTTT. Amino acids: CASSLQGGTEAFF.

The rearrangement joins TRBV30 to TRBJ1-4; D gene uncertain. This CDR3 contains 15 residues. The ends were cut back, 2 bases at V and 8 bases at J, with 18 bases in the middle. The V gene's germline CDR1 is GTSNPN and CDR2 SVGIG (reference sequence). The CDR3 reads CAWSLGSGGGEKLFF. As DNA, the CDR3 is TGTGCCTGGAGTCTCGGGTCAGGCGGAGGCGAAAAACTGTTTTTT.

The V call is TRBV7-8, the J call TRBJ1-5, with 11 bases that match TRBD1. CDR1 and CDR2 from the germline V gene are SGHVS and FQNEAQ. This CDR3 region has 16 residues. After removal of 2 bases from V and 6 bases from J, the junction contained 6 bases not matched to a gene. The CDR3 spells CASSLIMGQGVQPQHF. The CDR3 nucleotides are TGTGCCAGCAGCTTAATAATGGGACAGGGGGTTCAGCCCCAGCATTTT.

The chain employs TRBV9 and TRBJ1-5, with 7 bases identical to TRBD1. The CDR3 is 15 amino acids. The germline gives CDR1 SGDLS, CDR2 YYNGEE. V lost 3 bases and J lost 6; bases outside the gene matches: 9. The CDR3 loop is CASSGGQGDSQPQHF. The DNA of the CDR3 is TGTGCCAGCAGCGGGGGGCAGGGGGATAGTCAGCCCCAGCATTTT.

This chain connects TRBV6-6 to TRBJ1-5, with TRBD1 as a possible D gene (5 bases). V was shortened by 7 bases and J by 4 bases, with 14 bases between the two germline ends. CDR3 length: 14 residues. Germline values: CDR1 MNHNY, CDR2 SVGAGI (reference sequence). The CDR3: CASKTTVTNQPQHF. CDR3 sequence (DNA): TGTGCCAGCAAGACGACAGTGACAAATCAGCCCCAGCATTTT.

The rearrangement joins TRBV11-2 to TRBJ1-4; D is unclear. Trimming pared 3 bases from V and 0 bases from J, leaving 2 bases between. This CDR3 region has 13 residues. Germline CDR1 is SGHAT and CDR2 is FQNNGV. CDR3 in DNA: TGTGCCAGCAGCTTTACAACTAATGAAAAACTGTTTTTT. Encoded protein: CASSFTTNEKLFF.

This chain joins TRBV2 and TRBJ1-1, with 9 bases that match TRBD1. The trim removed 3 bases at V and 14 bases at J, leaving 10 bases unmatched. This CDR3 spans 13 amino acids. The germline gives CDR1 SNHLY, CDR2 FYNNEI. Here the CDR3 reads CASSDRGSTGGFF. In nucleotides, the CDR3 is TGTGCCAGCAGTGACAGAGGAAGCACAGGGGGCTTCTTT.

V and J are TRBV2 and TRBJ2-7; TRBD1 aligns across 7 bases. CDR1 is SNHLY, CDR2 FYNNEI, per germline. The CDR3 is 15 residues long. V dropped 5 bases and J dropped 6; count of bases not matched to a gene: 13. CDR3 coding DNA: TGTGCCAGCAGTCCCAGAGTAAACACAGGGGCCGAGCAGTACTTC. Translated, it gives CASSPRVNTGAEQYF.

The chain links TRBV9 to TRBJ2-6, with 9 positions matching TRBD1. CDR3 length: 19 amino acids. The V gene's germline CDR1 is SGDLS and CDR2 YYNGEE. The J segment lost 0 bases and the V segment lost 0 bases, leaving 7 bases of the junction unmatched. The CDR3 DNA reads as TGTGCCAGCAGCGTAGGGCGGGACAGGGCCGACTCTGGGGCCAACGTCCTGACTTTC. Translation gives CASSVGRDRADSGANVLTF.

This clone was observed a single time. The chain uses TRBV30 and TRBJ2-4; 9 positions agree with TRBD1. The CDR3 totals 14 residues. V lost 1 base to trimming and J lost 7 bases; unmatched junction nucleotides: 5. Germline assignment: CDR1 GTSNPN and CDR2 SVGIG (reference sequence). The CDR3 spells CAWSEGTGRNIQYF. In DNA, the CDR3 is TGTGCCTGGAGTGAGGGGACAGGGCGCAACATTCAGTACTTC.

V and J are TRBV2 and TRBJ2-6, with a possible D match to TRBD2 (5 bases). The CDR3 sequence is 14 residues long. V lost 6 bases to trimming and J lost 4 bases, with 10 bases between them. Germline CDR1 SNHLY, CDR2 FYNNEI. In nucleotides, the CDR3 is TGTGCCAGCAGCCCAACGGGGGGGGCCAACGTCCTGACTTTC. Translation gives CASSPTGGANVLTF.

Written as DNA, the CDR3 is TGTGCCAGCAGCCAAGGCTCTAGGCAAGAGACCCAGTACTTC. Translated: CASSQGSRQETQYF. The V call is TRBV4-2, the J call TRBJ2-5; D remains ambiguous. From germline, CDR1 is LGHNA and CDR2 YNFKEQ. CDR3 length equals 14 residues. The V and J ends lost 1 base and 2 bases respectively, with 8 bases between them.

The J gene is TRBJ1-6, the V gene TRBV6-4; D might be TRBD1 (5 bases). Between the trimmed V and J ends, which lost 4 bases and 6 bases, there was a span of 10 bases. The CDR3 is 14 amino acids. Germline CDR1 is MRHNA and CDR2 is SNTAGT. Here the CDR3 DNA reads TGTGCCAGCAGTGTTGGGGCAGGTAATTCACCCCTCCACTTT. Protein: CASSVGAGNSPLHF.

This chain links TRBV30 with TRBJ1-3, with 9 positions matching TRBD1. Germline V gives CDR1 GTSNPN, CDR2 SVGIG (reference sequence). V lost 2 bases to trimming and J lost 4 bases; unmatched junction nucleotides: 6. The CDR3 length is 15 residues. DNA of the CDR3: TGTGCCTGGAGTCCCTGGACAGGGGCAGGAAACACCATATATTTT. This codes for CAWSPWTGAGNTIYF. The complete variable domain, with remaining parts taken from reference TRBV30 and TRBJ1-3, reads SQTIHQWPATLVQPVGSPLSLECTVEGTSNPNLYWYRQAAGRGLQLLFYSVGIGQISSEVPQNLSASRPQDRQFILSSKKLLLSDSGFYLCAWSPWTGAGNTIYFGEGSWLTVV.

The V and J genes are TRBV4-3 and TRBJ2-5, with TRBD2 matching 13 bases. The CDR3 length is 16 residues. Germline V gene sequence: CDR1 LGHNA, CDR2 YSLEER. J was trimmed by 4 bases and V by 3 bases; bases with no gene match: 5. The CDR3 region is CASSQGGLAGRETQYF. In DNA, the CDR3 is TGCGCCAGCAGCCAGGGGGGACTAGCGGGAAGAGAGACCCAGTACTTC.

CDR3 in amino acids: CATSREGQGFTEAFF. The CDR3 bases are TGTGCCACCAGCAGAGAAGGGCAGGGATTCACTGAAGCTTTCTTT. The chain joins TRBV15 to TRBJ1-1, with a possible D match to TRBD1 (5 bases). V was pared by 0 bases and J by 4 bases, with 12 bases between. The CDR3 covers 15 residues. Germline V gene data show CDR1 as LNHNV and CDR2 as YYDKDF (reference sequence).

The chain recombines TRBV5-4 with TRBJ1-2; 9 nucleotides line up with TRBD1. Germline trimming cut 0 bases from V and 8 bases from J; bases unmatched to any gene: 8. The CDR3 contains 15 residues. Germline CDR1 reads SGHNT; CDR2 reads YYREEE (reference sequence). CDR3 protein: CASSLDTGGLGGYTF. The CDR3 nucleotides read TGTGCCAGCAGCTTGGATACAGGGGGCTTAGGGGGCTACACCTTC.

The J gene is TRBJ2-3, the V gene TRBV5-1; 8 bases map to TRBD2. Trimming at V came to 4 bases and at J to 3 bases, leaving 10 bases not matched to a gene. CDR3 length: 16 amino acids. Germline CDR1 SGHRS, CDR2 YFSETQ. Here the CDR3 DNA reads TGCGCCAGCAGCAGGTCCCCCCGGGGGGGGACAGATACGCAGTATTTT. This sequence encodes CASSRSPRGGTDTQYF. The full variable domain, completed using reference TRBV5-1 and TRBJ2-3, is KAGVTQTPRYLIKTRGQQVTLSCSPISGHRSVSWYQQTPGQGLQFLFEYFSETQRNKGNFPGRFSGRQFSNSRSEMNVSTLELGDSALYLCASSRSPRGGTDTQYFGPGTRLTVL.